These 24 T cell receptor beta chains were all obtained from the same sample, sequenced in a study of CD8+ T cells in alopecia areata (dated by TCRdb to 2016 to 2019). Library creation used the immunoSEQ multiplex PCR assay. RNA was extracted from all samples and reverse transcribed into cDNA as template for TCR sequencing. The immuneACCESS repertoire file appears here via TCRdb, limited to in-frame rearrangements. These files lack a portion of the clones; in checked studies, under half of the deficit traces to unresolved V genes, and the cause of the others is not known. Within this sample are more than 11,000 clones, with around 50% of them counted one time only. Of the sample, approximately 3.6% falls within the top ten clones. In roughly 5 patients from the biomarker study, an additional sort separated CD25+CD127- cells out of the CD4+ cells. The sample was CD4+ Tregs sorted from blood. The receptors come from a human donor with alopecia areata.

By share, this clone ranks as medium-sized (0.01 to 0.1%). The chain has TRBV5-4 and TRBJ2-3; 8 nucleotides match TRBD2. Germline V gene data show CDR1 as SGHNT and CDR2 as YYREEE (reference sequence). V was clipped by 2 bases and J by 7 bases; unmatched bases: 12. This CDR3 is built from 16 residues. In nucleotides, the CDR3 is TGTGCCAGCAGCTTACGAGCGGGAGCACCGGGTAATACGCAGTATTTT. It translates to CASSLRAGAPGNTQYF.

The chain is built from TRBV4-2 and TRBJ1-2; 8 bases fit TRBD1. The trim removed 1 base at V and 3 bases at J, leaving 10 bases unmatched. The CDR3 loop spans 17 amino acids. Looked up from germline, CDR1 is LGHNA and CDR2 is YNFKEQ. CDR3 protein: CASSQAQGVLSYYGYTF. The CDR3 DNA is TGTGCCAGCAGCCAAGCACAGGGGGTGCTCTCGTACTATGGCTACACCTTC.

The DNA for the CDR3 is TGTGCCAGCAACCCGACAGACCTGAACACTGAAGCTTTCTTT. Encoded protein: CASNPTDLNTEAFF. The chain recombines TRBV7-8 with TRBJ1-1; tentative D call: TRBD1 (5 bases). Trimming took off 7 bases at V and 0 bases at J, with 12 bases between the two ends. In germline, CDR1 is SGHVS, CDR2 FQNEAQ. The CDR3 is 14 residues long.

This clone was detected once. The chain carries TRBV28 and TRBJ2-1; 11 bases agree with TRBD2. The V gene end was trimmed by 2 bases and the J gene end by 8 bases; junction bases not matched to a gene: 5. Per the germline V gene, CDR1 is MDHEN and CDR2 is SYDVKM. The CDR3 contains 15 residues. The CDR3 coding sequence is TGTGCCAGCAGTTTAGGGACTAGCGGACGTTATGAGCAGTTCTTC. This encodes CASSLGTSGRYEQFF.

This clone has more than one count but fewer than ten. The V and J genes are TRBV28 and TRBJ2-7; 13 nucleotides align to TRBD2. V gave up 4 bases and J gave up 7 bases; unmatched junction bases: 7. The CDR3 has 15 residues. The germline gives CDR1 MDHEN, CDR2 SYDVKM. CDR3 DNA sequence: TGTGCCAGCAGTTCGACTAGCGGGAGGAGGTGGGAGCAGTACTTC. Amino acid sequence: CASSSTSGRRWEQYF.

The chain employs TRBV23-1 and TRBJ1-4, with 8 bases lining up with TRBD1. TRBV23-1 is sorted into the ORF group, with uncertain function. J was trimmed by 6 bases and V by 4 bases; bases with no gene match: 4. The CDR3 consists of 14 residues. CDR3 region: CASSPQGAHEKLFF. As DNA, the CDR3 is TGCGCCAGCAGTCCTCAGGGGGCGCATGAAAAACTGTTTTTT.

The chain is built from TRBV6-1 and TRBJ2-7; D gene unclear. The V end was cut by 0 bases, the J end by 3 bases, with 3 bases between. Germline CDR1 MNHNS, CDR2 SASEGT. The CDR3 loop spans 12 amino acids. The CDR3 DNA sequence: TGTGCCAGCAGTGAAGCGAGCTACGAGCAGTACTTC. It yields the protein CASSEASYEQYF.

The gene calls are TRBV5-1 and TRBJ2-7; TRBD2 matches 7 bases. Germline CDR1 SGHRS, CDR2 YFSETQ. CDR3 size: 14 residues. The junction had 4 bases not matched to a gene; V was cut back by 4 bases and J by 0 bases. CDR3 DNA: TGCGCCAGCAGCCCTGGGGGGGTCTCCTACGAGCAGTACTTC. It is translated as CASSPGGVSYEQYF.

This chain links TRBV7-9 with TRBJ2-7; D is uncertain. This CDR3 spans 14 amino acids. V was shortened by 1 base and J by 0 bases, with 7 bases between the two germline ends. Germline V gene sequence: CDR1 SEHNR, CDR2 FQNEAQ (reference sequence). In DNA, the CDR3 is TGTGCCAGCAGCTTAGTTGGTTTCTCCTACGAGCAGTACTTC. It encodes CASSLVGFSYEQYF.

This clone has only a few counts. The rearrangement links TRBV6-5 to TRBJ2-1; TRBD2 matches 7 bases. Per germline, CDR1 MNHEY and CDR2 SVGAGI. V dropped 5 bases and J dropped 0; count of bases not matched to a gene: 4. The CDR3 contains 15 residues. This chain's CDR3 is CASSPSGTSYNEQFF. In DNA, the CDR3 is TGTGCCAGCAGTCCGAGCGGGACCTCCTACAATGAGCAGTTCTTC.

J is TRBJ1-1 and V is TRBV6-5; possible D gene TRBD1, 6 bases. CDR1 is MNHEY, CDR2 SVGAGI, per germline. The CDR3 loop spans 15 amino acids. V lost 1 base, J lost 7 bases, and 16 bases lay in between. As DNA, the CDR3 is TGTGCCAGCAGTTACTTCGACGGGGGCAAGATTGAAGCTTTCTTT. It is translated as CASSYFDGGKIEAFF.

V and J are TRBV7-3 and TRBJ2-1; D is possibly TRBD2 (6 bases). The germline V gene encodes CDR1 SGHTA and CDR2 FQGTGA. V was clipped by 3 bases and J by 3 bases, with 12 bases between them. The CDR3 sequence is 15 residues long. This CDR3 is CASSFLAASYNEQFF. Written as DNA, the CDR3 is TGTGCCAGCAGCTTTTTAGCGGCAAGCTACAATGAGCAGTTCTTC.

J is TRBJ2-3 and V is TRBV6-6, with a possible D match to TRBD1 (6 bases). The ends were cut back, 5 bases at V and 5 bases at J, with 8 bases in the middle. The CDR3 extends over 12 amino acids. The germline V gene encodes CDR1 MNHNY and CDR2 SVGAGI (reference sequence). DNA of the CDR3: TGTGCCAGCAGTCTCAGGGGAGATACGCAGTATTTT. Protein: CASSLRGDTQYF.

This clone counts as large. The chain employs TRBV10-3 and TRBJ2-1; D is ambiguous. V was shortened by 8 bases and J by 4 bases, with 15 bases between the two germline ends. Germline assignment: CDR1 ENHRY and CDR2 SYGVKD. The CDR3 is 14 amino acids. The CDR3 spells CAISLPSTYNEQFF. The CDR3 DNA sequence: TGTGCCATCTCACTTCCTTCGACTTACAATGAGCAGTTCTTC.

The rearrangement uses TRBV13 and TRBJ2-1; the D is unclear. V was clipped by 8 bases and J by 1 base, with 15 bases between them. Germline V CDR1 and CDR2: PRHDT, FYEKMQ (reference sequence). The CDR3 length is 15 residues. The CDR3 DNA sequence: TGTGCCAGCCGGAGAGGCGGATTTTCCTACAATGAGCAGTTCTTC. It translates to CASRRGGFSYNEQFF. Full variable domain (outside the CDR3, taken from reference TRBV13 and TRBJ2-1): AAGVIQSPRHLIKEKRETATLKCYPIPRHDTVYWYQQGPGQDPQFLISFYEKMQSDKGSIPDRFSAQQFSDYHSELNMSSLELGDSALYFCASRRGGFSYNEQFFGPGTRLTVL.

This clone came up a few times. V is TRBV5-1 and J is TRBJ2-5; D is unresolved. Per germline, CDR1 SGHRS and CDR2 YFSETQ. Trimming shortened V by 2 bases and J by 5 bases, and 13 bases separated the two germline ends. The CDR3 spans 14 residues. CDR3 sequence reads: CASSFRSQWETQYF. The CDR3, as DNA: TGCGCCAGCAGCTTCAGGAGTCAGTGGGAGACCCAGTACTTC. The complete variable domain, with remaining parts taken from reference TRBV5-1 and TRBJ2-5, reads KAGVTQTPRYLIKTRGQQVTLSCSPISGHRSVSWYQQTPGQGLQFLFEYFSETQRNKGNFPGRFSGRQFSNSRSEMNVSTLELGDSALYLCASSFRSQWETQYFGPGTRLLVL.

This clone was found a few times. This chain connects TRBV7-9 to TRBJ2-3, with a weak D call TRBD1 (5 bases). This CDR3 contains 15 residues. Looked up from germline, CDR1 is SEHNR and CDR2 is FQNEAQ (reference sequence). V was trimmed by 0 bases and J by 5 bases, leaving 12 bases between them. CDR3 DNA: TGTGCCAGCAGCTTAGCAGGGGCATTTATAGATACGCAGTATTTT. It codes for CASSLAGAFIDTQYF.

The chain combines TRBV5-1 with TRBJ2-5; 7 nucleotides line up with TRBD2. The CDR3 sequence is 15 residues long. Germline CDR1 and CDR2: SGHRS and YFSETQ. With 4 bases clipped from V and 4 bases from J, the junction kept 10 bases outside the gene matches. The CDR3 DNA is TGCGCCAGCAGCAGCGGGGCGTGGGATGCAGAGACCCAGTACTTC. Translated, it gives CASSSGAWDAETQYF. Full variable domain (rest looked up from reference TRBV5-1 and TRBJ2-5): KAGVTQTPRYLIKTRGQQVTLSCSPISGHRSVSWYQQTPGQGLQFLFEYFSETQRNKGNFPGRFSGRQFSNSRSEMNVSTLELGDSALYLCASSSGAWDAETQYFGPGTRLLVL.

The chain has TRBV29-1 and TRBJ2-1; 7 positions agree with TRBD2. Per the germline V gene, CDR1 is SQVTM and CDR2 is ANQGSEA. Trimming took 2 bases from V and 4 from J; bases not matched to a gene: 8. The CDR3 loop spans 15 amino acids. CDR3 sequence reads: CSVEMTTSRYNEQFF. The CDR3 DNA reads TGCAGCGTTGAAATGACGACTAGCAGATACAATGAGCAGTTCTTC.

This chain links TRBV9 with TRBJ2-1, with 13 bases lining up with TRBD2. This CDR3 comprises 16 residues. Losses at the gene ends were 0 bases for V and 8 bases for J; bases not matched to a gene: 5. The germline gives CDR1 SGDLS, CDR2 YYNGEE. This CDR3 reads CASSVELAGGPHEQFF. CDR3 sequence (DNA): TGTGCCAGCAGCGTAGAACTAGCGGGAGGGCCGCATGAGCAGTTCTTC.

The chain has TRBV10-3 and TRBJ1-5; D remains unclear. Germline lookup yields CDR1 ENHRY and CDR2 SYGVKD. V was cut by 0 bases and J by 6 bases, with 3 bases left in between. The CDR3 has 12 residues. The CDR3 nucleotides are TGTGCCATCAGTGAGTCGAGTCAGCCCCAGCATTTT. It yields the protein CAISESSQPQHF.

This clone was recorded a few times. The chain is built from TRBV5-5 and TRBJ1-2; 9 nucleotides match TRBD1. Germline lookup yields CDR1 SGHKS and CDR2 YYEKEE (reference sequence). Unmatched junction bases numbered 7, after V lost 4 bases and J lost 6 bases. CDR3 size: 14 residues. The CDR3 region is CASSLGTGIHGYTF. The DNA of the CDR3 is TGTGCCAGCAGCCTGGGGACAGGGATCCATGGCTACACCTTC. The full variable domain, in which reference TRBV5-5 and TRBJ1-2 provide the parts outside the CDR3, is DAGVTQSPTHLIKTRGQQVTLRCSPISGHKSVSWYQQVLGQGPQFIFQYYEKEERGRGNFPDRFSARQFPNYSSELNVNALLLGDSALYLCASSLGTGIHGYTFGSGTRLTVV.

The chain recombines TRBV6-6 with TRBJ2-4; D is possibly TRBD2 (6 bases). Germline CDR1 reads MNHNY; CDR2 reads SVGAGI (reference sequence). The CDR3 covers 16 residues. Trimming left V 8 bases short and J 2 bases short, with 19 bases between. The chain's CDR3 is CASRPRQGGSKNIQYF. The CDR3 region has the DNA TGTGCCAGCCGCCCTCGGCAGGGAGGTTCCAAAAACATTCAGTACTTC.

This clone has just a few counts. This rearrangement joins TRBV14 to TRBJ1-1; a weak D match, TRBD1 (5 bases). The V end lost 1 base, the J end lost 7 bases, and 10 bases lay between the germline ends. CDR3 size: 13 residues. Germline CDR1 is SGHDN and CDR2 is FVKESK. For the CDR3, the DNA is TGTGCCAGCAGCCAAGGGTGGGACGGTGAAGCTTTCTTT. This codes for CASSQGWDGEAFF.